Described below is a single TCR beta chain sequence and its context. The target antigen is unknown. TCRdb used MiXCR to reprocess the reads, holding one entry per CDR3 protein. This table holds approximately 750,000 distinct CDR3 sequences, approximately 40% found once. Trimming pared 1 base from V and 1 base from J, leaving 7 bases between. The CDR3 consists of 14 residues. This sample is part of a study of T cell repertoires in cytomegalovirus infection. Overall study findings and caveats: Predominance within the ex vivo response was attributable to HLA-C-restricted CMV-specific TCR beta clonotypes.

V is TRBV12-3 or TRBV12-4 and J is TRBJ2-5, with D unresolved. The receptor's source is a human donor in good health (CMV status not recorded). Some clones in this sample may be carry-over from other donors' samples. The sequenced material came from PBMCs. CDR3 DNA: TGTGCCAGCAGTTTAGAGGGCAGCCAAGAGACCCAGTACTTC. Its translation is CASSLEGSQETQYF.